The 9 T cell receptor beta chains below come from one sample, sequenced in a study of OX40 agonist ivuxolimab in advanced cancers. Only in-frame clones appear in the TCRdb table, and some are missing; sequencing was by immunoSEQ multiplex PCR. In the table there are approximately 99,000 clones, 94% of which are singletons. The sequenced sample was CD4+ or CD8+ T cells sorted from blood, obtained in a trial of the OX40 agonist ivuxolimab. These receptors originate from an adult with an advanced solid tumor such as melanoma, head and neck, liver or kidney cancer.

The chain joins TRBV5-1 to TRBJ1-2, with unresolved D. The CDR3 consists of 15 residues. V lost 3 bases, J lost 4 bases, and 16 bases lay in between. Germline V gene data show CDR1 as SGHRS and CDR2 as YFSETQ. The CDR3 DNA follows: TGCGCCAGCAGCTCGAGCGGGGAGTCACTCTATGGCTACACCTTC. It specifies CASSSSGESLYGYTF.

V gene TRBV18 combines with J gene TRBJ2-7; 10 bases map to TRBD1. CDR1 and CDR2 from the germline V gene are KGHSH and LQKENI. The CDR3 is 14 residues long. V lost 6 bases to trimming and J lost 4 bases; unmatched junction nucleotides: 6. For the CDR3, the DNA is TGTGCCAGCTCCCGCGGGACAGGGGCATACGAGCAGTACTTC. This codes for CASSRGTGAYEQYF. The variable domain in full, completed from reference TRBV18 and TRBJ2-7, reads NAGVMQNPRHLVRRRGQEARLRCSPMKGHSHVYWYRQLPEEGLKFMVYLQKENIIDESGMPKERFSAEFPKEGPSILRIQQVVRGDSAAYFCASSRGTGAYEQYFGPGTRLTVT.

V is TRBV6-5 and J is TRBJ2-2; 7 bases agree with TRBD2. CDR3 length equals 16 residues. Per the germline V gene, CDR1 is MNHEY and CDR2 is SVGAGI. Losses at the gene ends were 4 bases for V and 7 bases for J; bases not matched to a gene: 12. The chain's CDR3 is CASSWSGLAEIGELFF. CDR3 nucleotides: TGTGCCAGCAGTTGGTCCGGGCTAGCGGAGATCGGGGAGCTGTTTTTT.

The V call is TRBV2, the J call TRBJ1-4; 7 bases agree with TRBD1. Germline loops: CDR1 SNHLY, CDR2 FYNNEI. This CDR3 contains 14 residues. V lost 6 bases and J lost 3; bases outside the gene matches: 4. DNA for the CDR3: TGTGCCAGCAGGCCCGGGACAGCTAATGAAAAACTGTTTTTT. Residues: CASRPGTANEKLFF.

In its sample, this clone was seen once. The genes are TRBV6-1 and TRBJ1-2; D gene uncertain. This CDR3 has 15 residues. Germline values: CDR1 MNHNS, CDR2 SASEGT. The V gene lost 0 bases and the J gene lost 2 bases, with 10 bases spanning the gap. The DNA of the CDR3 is TGTGCCAGCAGTGAAGCCCGGGCAGGAAACTATGGCTACACCTTC. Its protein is CASSEARAGNYGYTF.

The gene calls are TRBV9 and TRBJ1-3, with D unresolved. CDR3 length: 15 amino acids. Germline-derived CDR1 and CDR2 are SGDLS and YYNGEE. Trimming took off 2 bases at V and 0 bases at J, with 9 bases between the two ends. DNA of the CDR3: TGTGCCAGCAGCGTTACTTCGGACTCTGGAAACACCATATATTTT. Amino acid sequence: CASSVTSDSGNTIYF.

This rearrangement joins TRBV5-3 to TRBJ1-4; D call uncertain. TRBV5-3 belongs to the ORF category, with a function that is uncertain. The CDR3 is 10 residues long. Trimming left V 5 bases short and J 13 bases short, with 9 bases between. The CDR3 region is CARRPLGLFF. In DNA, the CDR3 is TGTGCCAGAAGGCCTCTGGGACTGTTTTTT.

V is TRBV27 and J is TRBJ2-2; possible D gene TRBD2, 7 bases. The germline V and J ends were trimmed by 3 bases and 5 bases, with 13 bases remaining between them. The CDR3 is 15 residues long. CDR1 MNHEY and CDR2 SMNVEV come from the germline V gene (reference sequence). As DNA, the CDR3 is TGTGCCAGCAGTTTTCGGGGGGCGGGGACCGGGGAGCTGTTTTTT. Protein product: CASSFRGAGTGELFF.

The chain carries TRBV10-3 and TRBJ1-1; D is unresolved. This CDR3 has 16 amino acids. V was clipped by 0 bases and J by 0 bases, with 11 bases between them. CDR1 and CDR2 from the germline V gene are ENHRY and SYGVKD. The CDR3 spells CAISESIGSMNTEAFF. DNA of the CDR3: TGTGCCATCAGTGAGTCGATAGGCAGCATGAACACTGAAGCTTTCTTT.